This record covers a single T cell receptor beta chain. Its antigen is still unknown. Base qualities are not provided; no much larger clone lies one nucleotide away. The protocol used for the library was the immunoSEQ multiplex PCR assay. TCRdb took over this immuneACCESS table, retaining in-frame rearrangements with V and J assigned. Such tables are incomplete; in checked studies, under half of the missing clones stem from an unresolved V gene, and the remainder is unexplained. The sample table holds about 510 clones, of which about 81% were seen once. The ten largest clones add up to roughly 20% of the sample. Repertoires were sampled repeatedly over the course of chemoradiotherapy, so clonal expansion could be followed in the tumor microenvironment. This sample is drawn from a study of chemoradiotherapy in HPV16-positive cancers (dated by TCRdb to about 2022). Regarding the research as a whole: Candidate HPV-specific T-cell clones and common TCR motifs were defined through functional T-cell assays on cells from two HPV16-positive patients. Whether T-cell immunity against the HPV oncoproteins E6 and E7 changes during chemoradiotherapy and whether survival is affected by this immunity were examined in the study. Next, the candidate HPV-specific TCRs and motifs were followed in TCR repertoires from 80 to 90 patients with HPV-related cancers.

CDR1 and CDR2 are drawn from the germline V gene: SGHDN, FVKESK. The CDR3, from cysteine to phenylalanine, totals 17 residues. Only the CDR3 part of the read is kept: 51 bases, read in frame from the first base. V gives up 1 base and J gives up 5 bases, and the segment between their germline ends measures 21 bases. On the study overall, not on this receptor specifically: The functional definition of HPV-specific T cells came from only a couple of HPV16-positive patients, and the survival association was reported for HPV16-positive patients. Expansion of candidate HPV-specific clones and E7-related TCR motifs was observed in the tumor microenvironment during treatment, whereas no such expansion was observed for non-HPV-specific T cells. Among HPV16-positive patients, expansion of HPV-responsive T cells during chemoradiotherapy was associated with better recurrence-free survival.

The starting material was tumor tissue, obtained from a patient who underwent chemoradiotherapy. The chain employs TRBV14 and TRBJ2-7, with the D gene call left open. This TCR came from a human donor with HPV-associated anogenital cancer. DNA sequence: TGTGCCAGCAGCCAAGTCGGAAAGTCCCCGTTTTGGAACGAGCAGTACTTC. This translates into CASSQVGKSPFWNEQYF.